These T cell receptor beta chains were read from a single sample in a study of CD8 T cells in cerebrospinal fluid in Alzheimer's disease. TCRdb re-called the 10x single-cell sequencing reads, yielding one record per CDR3 amino acid sequence without DNA. Recorded for this sample: roughly 1,400 distinct CDR3 sequences. The sequenced sample was cerebrospinal fluid. All receptors come from a human donor with mild cognitive impairment. The CDR3 runs from the conserved cysteine through the conserved F or W. For some rows the clone size is stated as once, few or many, or as a class when expanded; others skip it.

>15|TRBV20-1|medium-sized|TRBJ2-1
CSARDVGLGPNEQFF
>15|TRBV18|medium-sized|TRBJ1-4
CASSPLVGSQEKLFF
>14|TRBV25-1|-|TRBJ1-1
CASSEFGRNTEAFF
>14|TRBV18|medium-sized|TRBJ2-7
CASSPRRTSYEQYF
>13|TRBV7-2|medium-sized|TRBJ1-2
CASRLTSLYGYTF
>15|TRBV6-1|medium-sized|TRBJ2-1
CASRPGWGVYNEQFF
>13|TRBV28|-|TRBJ1-1
CASRGGSKAEAFF
>15|TRBV5-4|-|TRBJ1-5
CASSQGPEGNQPQHF
>17|TRBV4-1|large|TRBJ1-2
CASSQEPGQGAIYGYTF
>16|TRBV11-3|large|TRBJ2-3
CASSFGLADSTDTQYF
>12|TRBV6-5|medium-sized|TRBJ1-1
CASSPRRTEAFF
>15|TRBV4-3|medium-sized|TRBJ2-7
CASSREPGTGSEQYF
>17|TRBV7-8|medium-sized|TRBJ1-6
CASSLQASFSYNSPLHF
>17|TRBV4-2|medium-sized|TRBJ2-1
CASSQDQRAGAGNEQFF
>15|TRBV6-1|medium-sized|TRBJ2-3
CASSVDRVLTDTQYF
>16|TRBV7-2|-|TRBJ2-1
CASSFLAGGLYNEQFF
>13|TRBV12-3/TRBV12-4|medium-sized|TRBJ1-1
CASSSTENTEAFF
>16|TRBV5-5|-|TRBJ1-6
CASSLDTDRVRSPLHF
>17|TRBV4-3|medium-sized|TRBJ2-6
CASSQVTASSGANVLTF
>13|TRBV20-1|medium-sized|TRBJ2-2
CSASRNSPGELFF
>18|TRBV3-1|large|TRBJ1-5
CASSQETGASVGNQPQHF
>15|TRBV7-9|medium-sized|TRBJ1-6
CASSASSGSDSPLHF
>18|TRBV28|medium-sized|TRBJ2-1
CASSHRTSGGAGYNEQFF
>14|TRBV4-2|medium-sized|TRBJ2-5
CASAPIGGGETQYF
>14|TRBV2|medium-sized|TRBJ2-1
CATDAGGARNEQFF
>15|TRBV20-1|medium-sized|TRBJ1-6
CSARPGTGEGSPLHF
>18|TRBV19|medium-sized|TRBJ1-5
CASSIDSGGDSSNQPQHF
>17|TRBV6-2/TRBV6-3|medium-sized|TRBJ1-1
CASSYSMTWAMNTEAFF
>14|TRBV2|large|TRBJ1-1
CASSSSLGNTEAFF
>16|TRBV19|medium-sized|TRBJ2-1
CASSLIADHPYNEQFF
>16|TRBV19|medium-sized|TRBJ1-5
CASSIAGEGGGQPQHF
>15|TRBV10-1|medium-sized|TRBJ1-2
CASSETNRGQYGYTF
>16|TRBV11-2|medium-sized|TRBJ1-5
CASSLDISQGNQPQHF
>16|TRBV6-5|medium-sized|TRBJ2-1
CASSGRTRRNIIHQFF
>15|TRBV25-1|medium-sized|TRBJ1-6
CASSDRHSYNSPLHF
>16|TRBV15|medium-sized|TRBJ1-1
CATSRDTAGSRRKAFF
>14|TRBV12-3/TRBV12-4|medium-sized|TRBJ1-1
CASSLGGRYTEAFF
>14|TRBV9|medium-sized|TRBJ2-5
CASSTDLAQETQYF
>16|TRBV5-8|medium-sized|TRBJ2-2
CASSYFGGADTGELFF
>11|TRBV9|medium-sized|TRBJ2-1
CASSVGAEQFF